The 19 T cell receptor beta chains below all came from one sample that was sequenced in a study of monozygotic twins with inflammatory bowel disease. From its re-call of the 5' RACE reads, TCRdb lists each CDR3 protein once, without DNA. The sample holds 150,000 to 200,000 distinct CDR3 sequences. The sequenced material came from blood. The receptors stem from a human donor with ulcerative colitis or Crohn's disease, or a healthy co-twin of an affected twin (not recorded which).

The J gene is TRBJ1-2, the V gene TRBV7-9. This CDR3 spans 15 amino acids. The germline V gene encodes CDR1 SEHNR and CDR2 FQNEAQ (reference sequence). CDR3 sequence: CASSFAGPNNYGYTF.

The gene calls are TRBV7-9 and TRBJ2-7; TCRdb gives TRBD1 as the D gene, but with no DNA this cannot be confirmed. The germline gives CDR1 SEHNR, CDR2 FQNEAQ (reference sequence). The CDR3 covers 15 residues. The CDR3 loop reads CASSSRIGQTYEQYF.

J is TRBJ1-4 and V is TRBV11-2. The CDR3 spans 12 residues. Germline V gene lookup returns CDR1 SGHAT and CDR2 FQNNGV. The CDR3 here is CASSLDGLGLFF.

The CDR3 region is CASSSRQGGTGELFF. V is TRBV5-1 and J is TRBJ2-2; the D gene TCRdb calls, TRBD1, cannot be checked with no DNA. This CDR3 has 15 amino acids. CDR1 and CDR2 (germline): SGHRS, YFSETQ.

The rearrangement joins TRBV7-2 to TRBJ1-4. Germline V lookup: CDR1 SGHTA, CDR2 FQGNSA. This CDR3 contains 16 residues. The CDR3 is CASSLQGLTTNEKLFF.

The rearrangement joins TRBV19 to TRBJ1-3. CDR1 and CDR2 (germline): LNHDA, SQIVND (reference sequence). The CDR3 is 11 amino acids. The CDR3 here is CASRRTTSIYF.

This chain links TRBV9 with TRBJ1-2; absent DNA, TCRdb's TRBD1 call cannot be checked. The V gene's germline CDR1 is SGDLS and CDR2 YYNGEE. CDR3 length: 15 amino acids. Here the CDR3 reads CASSPIPDRIYGYTF.

This chain links TRBV3-1 with TRBJ2-1; as DNA is missing, the TRBD1 call by TCRdb cannot be tested. The CDR3 consists of 15 residues. Germline lookup yields CDR1 LGHDT and CDR2 YNNKEL (reference sequence). CDR3 protein: CASSQVGEGLGEQFF.

The rearrangement links TRBV3-1 to TRBJ2-3; lacking DNA, the TRBD1 call made by TCRdb goes unchecked. CDR3 size: 16 residues. Germline CDR1 and CDR2: LGHDT and YNNKEL (reference sequence). CDR3 in amino acids: CASSHSGQFPPDTQYF.

This sequence joins TRBV11-2 and TRBJ1-2; TCRdb proposes TRBD1, but this gene call is untestable without DNA. Germline V gene lookup returns CDR1 SGHAT and CDR2 FQNNGV. This CDR3 contains 12 residues. This CDR3 is CASSRGGYGYTF.

The J gene is TRBJ1-2, the V gene TRBV5-1. The germline V gene encodes CDR1 SGHRS and CDR2 YFSETQ. The CDR3 loop spans 14 amino acids. CDR3 residues: CASSLEVGSYGYTF.

The chain joins TRBV7-3 to TRBJ2-2; TCRdb picks TRBD1, but there is no DNA to check that call. The CDR3 sequence is 15 residues long. The germline CDR1 and CDR2 sequences are SGHTA and FQGTGA. The CDR3 sequence is CASSLDGTHTGELFF.

V usage is TRBV18 and J usage is TRBJ2-1; no DNA is available, so the TRBD1 call from TCRdb remains unchecked. Germline V gene lookup returns CDR1 KGHSH and CDR2 LQKENI. CDR3 size: 16 residues. The chain's CDR3 is CASSTGPGQALNEQFF.

This chain joins TRBV9 and TRBJ1-3. The CDR3 is 17 residues long. Germline V CDR1 and CDR2: SGDLS, YYNGEE. This CDR3 reads CASSVDSPPHSGNTIYF.

The rearrangement joins TRBV10-3 to TRBJ1-1; TCRdb's D gene call, TRBD1, goes unchecked for lack of DNA. This CDR3 spans 18 amino acids. Germline lookup yields CDR1 ENHRY and CDR2 SYGVKD. This CDR3 is CAISESRTGLFMNTEAFF.

The gene calls are TRBV6-2 or TRBV6-3 and TRBJ2-7; TCRdb's assignment of TRBD2 cannot be checked, as there is no DNA. The CDR3 is 15 residues long. Germline V gene sequence: CDR1 MNHEY, CDR2 SVGEGT. The CDR3 loop is CASWSPPSGAYEQYF.

The chain couples TRBV2 to TRBJ2-7; the TCRdb D gene call, TRBD1, has no DNA to confirm it. Germline V lookup: CDR1 SNHLY, CDR2 FYNNEI. This CDR3 region has 14 residues. CDR3 protein: CASNEWRQGGEQYF.

The chain recombines TRBV7-9 with TRBJ2-5; TCRdb indicates TRBD2, and absent DNA this call remains unverified. The CDR3 is 14 amino acids. Germline assignment: CDR1 SEHNR and CDR2 FQNEAQ (reference sequence). CDR3 amino acids: CASSLSSGQETQYF.

The chain couples TRBV4-3 to TRBJ1-5; no DNA is available, so the TRBD1 call from TCRdb remains unchecked. In germline, CDR1 is LGHNA, CDR2 YSLEER. This CDR3 is built from 15 residues. The CDR3: CASSQVYRGNQPQHF.